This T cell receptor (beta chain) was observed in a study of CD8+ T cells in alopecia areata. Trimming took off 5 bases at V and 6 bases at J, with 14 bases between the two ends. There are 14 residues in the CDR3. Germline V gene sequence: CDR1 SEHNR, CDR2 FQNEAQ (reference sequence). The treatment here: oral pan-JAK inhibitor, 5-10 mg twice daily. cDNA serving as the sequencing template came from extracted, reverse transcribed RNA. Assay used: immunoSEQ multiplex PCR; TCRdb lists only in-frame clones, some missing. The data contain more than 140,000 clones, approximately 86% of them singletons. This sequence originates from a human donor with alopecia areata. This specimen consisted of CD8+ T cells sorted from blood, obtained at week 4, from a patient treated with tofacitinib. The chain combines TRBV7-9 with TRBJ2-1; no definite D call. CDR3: CASSPFLLSNEQFF. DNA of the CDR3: TGTGCCAGCAGCCCCTTCCTCCTGAGCAATGAGCAGTTCTTC. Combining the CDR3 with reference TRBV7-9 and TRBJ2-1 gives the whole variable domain DTGVSQNPRHKITKRGQNVTFRCDPISEHNRLYWYRQTLGQGPEFLTYFQNEAQLEKSRLLSDRFSAERPKGSFSTLEIQRTEQGDSAMYLCASSPFLLSNEQFFGPGTRLTVL.